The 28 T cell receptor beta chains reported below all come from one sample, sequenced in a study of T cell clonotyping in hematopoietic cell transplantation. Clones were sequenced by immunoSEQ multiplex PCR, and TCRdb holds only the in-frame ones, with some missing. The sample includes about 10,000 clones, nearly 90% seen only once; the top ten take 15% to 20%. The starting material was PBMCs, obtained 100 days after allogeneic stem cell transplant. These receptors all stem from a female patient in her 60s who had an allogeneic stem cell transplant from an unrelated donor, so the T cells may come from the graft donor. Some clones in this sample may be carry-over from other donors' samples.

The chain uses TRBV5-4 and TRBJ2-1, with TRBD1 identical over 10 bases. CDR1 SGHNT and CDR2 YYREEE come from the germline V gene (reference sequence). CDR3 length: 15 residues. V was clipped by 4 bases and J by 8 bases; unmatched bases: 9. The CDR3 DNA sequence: TGTGCCAGCAGCAAACCGGGACAGGGGAGGCATGAGCAGTTCTTC. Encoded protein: CASSKPGQGRHEQFF.

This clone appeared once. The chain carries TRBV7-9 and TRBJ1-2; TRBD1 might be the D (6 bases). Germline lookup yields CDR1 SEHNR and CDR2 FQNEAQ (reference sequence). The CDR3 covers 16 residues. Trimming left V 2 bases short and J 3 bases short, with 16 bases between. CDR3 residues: CASSLKEGGTYYGYTF. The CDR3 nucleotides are TGTGCCAGCAGCTTAAAAGAGGGGGGTACCTACTATGGCTACACCTTC.

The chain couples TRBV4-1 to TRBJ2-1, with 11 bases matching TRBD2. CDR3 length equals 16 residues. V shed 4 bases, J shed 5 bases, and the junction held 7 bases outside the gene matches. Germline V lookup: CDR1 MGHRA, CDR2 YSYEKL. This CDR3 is CASSLVAGGINNEQFF. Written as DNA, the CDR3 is TGCGCCAGCAGCCTGGTAGCGGGAGGGATTAACAATGAGCAGTTCTTC.

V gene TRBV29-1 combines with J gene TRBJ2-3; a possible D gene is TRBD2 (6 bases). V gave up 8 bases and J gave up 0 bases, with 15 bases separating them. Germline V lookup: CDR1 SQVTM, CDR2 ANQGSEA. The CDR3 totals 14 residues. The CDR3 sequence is CSSRLGESTDTQYF. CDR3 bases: TGCAGCTCCCGACTAGGGGAAAGCACAGATACGCAGTATTTT.

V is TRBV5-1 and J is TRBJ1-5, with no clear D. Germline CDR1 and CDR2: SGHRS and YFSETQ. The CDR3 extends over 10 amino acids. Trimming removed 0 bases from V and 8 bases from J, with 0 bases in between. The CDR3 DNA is TGCGCCAGCAGCTTGGAGCCCCAGCATTTT. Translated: CASSLEPQHF.

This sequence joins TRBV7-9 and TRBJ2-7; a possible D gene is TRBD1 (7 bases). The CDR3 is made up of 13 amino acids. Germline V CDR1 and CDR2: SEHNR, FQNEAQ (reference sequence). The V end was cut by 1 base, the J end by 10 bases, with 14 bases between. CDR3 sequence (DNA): TGTGCCAGCAGCTTAGACTTCAGGGGGGACCAGTACTTC. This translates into CASSLDFRGDQYF.

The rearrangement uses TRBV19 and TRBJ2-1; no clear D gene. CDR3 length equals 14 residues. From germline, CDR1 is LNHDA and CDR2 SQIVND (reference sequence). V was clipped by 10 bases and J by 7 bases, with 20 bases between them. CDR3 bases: TGTGCCACCCAAGGTACCGGGTTCTCGAATGAGCAGTTCTTC. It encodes CATQGTGFSNEQFF. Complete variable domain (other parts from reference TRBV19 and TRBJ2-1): DGGITQSPKYLFRKEGQNVTLSCEQNLNHDAMYWYRQDPGQGLRLIYYSQIVNDFQKGDIAEGYSVSREKKESFPLTVTSAQKNPTAFYLCATQGTGFSNEQFFGPGTRLTVL.

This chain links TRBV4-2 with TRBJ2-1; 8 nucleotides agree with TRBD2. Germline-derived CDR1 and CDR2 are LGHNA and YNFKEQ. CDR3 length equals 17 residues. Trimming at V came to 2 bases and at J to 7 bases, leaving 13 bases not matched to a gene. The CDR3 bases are TGTGCCAGCAGCCAACCCACCGGGACTAGAGGTGCGAATGAGCAGTTCTTC. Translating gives CASSQPTGTRGANEQFF.

The CDR3 DNA follows: TGTGCCATCAGTGATTGGAGTAAGGCCACTAATGAAAAACTGTTTTTT. Its translation is CAISDWSKATNEKLFF. The rearrangement joins TRBV10-3 to TRBJ1-4; no clear D gene. V was cut by 3 bases and J by 2 bases, with 13 bases left in between. The CDR3 runs to 16 residues. Germline CDR1 and CDR2: ENHRY and SYGVKD.

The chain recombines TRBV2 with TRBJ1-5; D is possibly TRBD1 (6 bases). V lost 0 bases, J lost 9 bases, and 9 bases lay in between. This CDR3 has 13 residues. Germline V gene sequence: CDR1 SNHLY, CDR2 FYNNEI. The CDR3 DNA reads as TGTGCCAGCAGTGAAGCACTAGGGGGGCCCCAGCATTTT. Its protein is CASSEALGGPQHF.

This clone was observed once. CDR3 region: CAWSLGSTYEQYF. The CDR3 coding sequence is TGTGCCTGGAGTCTTGGGAGCACCTACGAGCAGTACTTC. This chain links TRBV30 with TRBJ2-7, with D perhaps matching TRBD2 (5 bases). The CDR3 covers 13 residues. Trimming stripped 2 bases from V and 2 bases from J, with 10 bases between. Germline CDR1 is GTSNPN and CDR2 is SVGIG (reference sequence).

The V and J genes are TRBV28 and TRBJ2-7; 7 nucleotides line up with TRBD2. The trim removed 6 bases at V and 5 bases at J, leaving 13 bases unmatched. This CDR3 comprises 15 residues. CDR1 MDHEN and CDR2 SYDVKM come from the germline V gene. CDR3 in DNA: TGTGCCAGCAGAAATAGCGGGCGAGTGACTAACGAGCAGTACTTC. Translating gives CASRNSGRVTNEQYF.

CDR3 DNA sequence: TGTGCCAGTAGTATAGGGGAGGGAGAACAGTTCTTC. The encoded protein is CASSIGEGEQFF. The chain uses TRBV19 and TRBJ2-1; 7 nucleotides align to TRBD2. Looked up from germline, CDR1 is LNHDA and CDR2 is SQIVND (reference sequence). This CDR3 has 12 residues. V lost 1 base to trimming and J lost 13 bases; unmatched junction nucleotides: 4.

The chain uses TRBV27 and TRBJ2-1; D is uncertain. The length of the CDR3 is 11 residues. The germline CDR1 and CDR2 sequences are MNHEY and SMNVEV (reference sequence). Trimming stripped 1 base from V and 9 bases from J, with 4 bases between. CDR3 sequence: CASSLYGEQFF. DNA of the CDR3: TGTGCCAGCAGTTTATACGGTGAGCAGTTCTTC.

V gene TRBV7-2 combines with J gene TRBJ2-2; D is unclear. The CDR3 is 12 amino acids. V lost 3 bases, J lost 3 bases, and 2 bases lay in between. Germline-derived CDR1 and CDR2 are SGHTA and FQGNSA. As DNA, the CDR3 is TGTGCCAGCAGCTTGGACACCGGGGAGCTGTTTTTT. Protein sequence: CASSLDTGELFF.

The CDR3 is CASMTGTLEGYTF. The CDR3, as DNA: TGTGCCAGCATGACAGGGACGTTGGAGGGCTACACCTTC. This rearrangement joins TRBV28 to TRBJ1-2; 7 nucleotides align to TRBD1. Germline V gene sequence: CDR1 MDHEN, CDR2 SYDVKM. V lost 7 bases to trimming and J lost 8 bases; unmatched junction nucleotides: 10. CDR3 length: 13 residues.

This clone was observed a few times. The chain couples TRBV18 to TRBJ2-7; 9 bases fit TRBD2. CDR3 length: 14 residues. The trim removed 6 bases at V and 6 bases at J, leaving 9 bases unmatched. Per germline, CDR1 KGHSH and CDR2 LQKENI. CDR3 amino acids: CASSLSGSPLEQYV. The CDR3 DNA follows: TGTGCCAGCTCCCTTAGCGGGAGCCCTCTCGAGCAGTACGTC.

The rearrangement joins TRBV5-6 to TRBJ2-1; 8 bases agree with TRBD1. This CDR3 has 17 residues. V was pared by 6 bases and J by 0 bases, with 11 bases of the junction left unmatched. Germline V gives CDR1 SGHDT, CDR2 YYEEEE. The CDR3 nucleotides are TGTGCCAGCATCCCTGGACAGGGAAGAAGCTCCTACAATGAGCAGTTCTTC. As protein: CASIPGQGRSSYNEQFF. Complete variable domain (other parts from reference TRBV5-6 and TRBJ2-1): DAGVTQSPTHLIKTRGQQVTLRCSPKSGHDTVSWYQQALGQGPQFIFQYYEEEERQRGNFPDRFSGHQFPNYSSELNVNALLLGDSALYLCASIPGQGRSSYNEQFFGPGTRLTVL.

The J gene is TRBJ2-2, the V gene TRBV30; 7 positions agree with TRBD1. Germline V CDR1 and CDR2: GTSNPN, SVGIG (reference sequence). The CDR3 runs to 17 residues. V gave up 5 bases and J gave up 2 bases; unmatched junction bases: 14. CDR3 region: CAWETGTVLFNTGELFF. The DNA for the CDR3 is TGTGCCTGGGAGACAGGGACCGTGCTTTTTAACACCGGGGAGCTGTTTTTT.

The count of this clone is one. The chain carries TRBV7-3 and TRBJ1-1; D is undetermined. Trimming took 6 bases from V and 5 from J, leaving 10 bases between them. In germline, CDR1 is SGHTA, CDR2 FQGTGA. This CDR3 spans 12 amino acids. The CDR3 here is CASRQRGTEAFF. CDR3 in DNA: TGTGCCAGCAGGCAACGGGGTACTGAAGCTTTCTTT.

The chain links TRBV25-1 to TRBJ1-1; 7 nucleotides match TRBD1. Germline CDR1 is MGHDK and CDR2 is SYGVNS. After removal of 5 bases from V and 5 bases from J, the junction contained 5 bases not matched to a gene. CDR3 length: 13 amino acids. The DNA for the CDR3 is TGTGCCAGCAGTTTACAGGGGTGGACTGAAGCTTTCTTT. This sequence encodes CASSLQGWTEAFF.

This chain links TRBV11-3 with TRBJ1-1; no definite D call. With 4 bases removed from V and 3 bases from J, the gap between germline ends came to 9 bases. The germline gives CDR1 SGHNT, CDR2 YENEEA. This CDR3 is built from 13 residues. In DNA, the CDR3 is TGTGCCAGCAGCTATACGGGGTACACTGAAGCTTTCTTT. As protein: CASSYTGYTEAFF.

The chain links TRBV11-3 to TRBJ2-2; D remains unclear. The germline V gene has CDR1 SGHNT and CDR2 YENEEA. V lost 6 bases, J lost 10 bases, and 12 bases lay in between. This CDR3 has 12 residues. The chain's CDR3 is CASSLNPEELFF. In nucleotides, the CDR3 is TGTGCCAGCAGTCTCAATCCAGAGGAGCTGTTTTTT.

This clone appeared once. The CDR3 DNA is TGTGCCAGCAGCCGCCGACAGACGGGCACTGAAGCTTTCTTT. Its protein is CASSRRQTGTEAFF. The chain has TRBV5-4 and TRBJ1-1, with a weak D call TRBD1 (5 bases). Germline V gene data show CDR1 as SGHNT and CDR2 as YYREEE (reference sequence). V was clipped by 4 bases and J by 4 bases, with 14 bases between them. This CDR3 has 14 residues.

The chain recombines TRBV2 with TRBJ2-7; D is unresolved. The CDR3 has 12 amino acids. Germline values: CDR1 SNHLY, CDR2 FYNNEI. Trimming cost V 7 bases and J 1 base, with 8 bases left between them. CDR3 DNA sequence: TGTGCCAGCACCCCAAGGTCCTACGAGCAGTACTTC. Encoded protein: CASTPRSYEQYF.

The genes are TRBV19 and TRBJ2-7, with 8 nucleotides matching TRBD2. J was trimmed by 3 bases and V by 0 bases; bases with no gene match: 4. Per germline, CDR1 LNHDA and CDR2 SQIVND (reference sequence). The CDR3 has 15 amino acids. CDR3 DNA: TGTGCCAGTAGTATAGATAGCGGGGTCCTCTACGAGCAGTACTTC. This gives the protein CASSIDSGVLYEQYF.

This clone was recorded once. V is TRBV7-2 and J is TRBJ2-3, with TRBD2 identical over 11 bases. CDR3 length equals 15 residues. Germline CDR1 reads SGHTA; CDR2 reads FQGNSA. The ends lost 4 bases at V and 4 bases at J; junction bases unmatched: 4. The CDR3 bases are TGTGCCAGCAGCTATAGCGGGAGGGCAGCAGATACGCAGTATTTT. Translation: CASSYSGRAADTQYF. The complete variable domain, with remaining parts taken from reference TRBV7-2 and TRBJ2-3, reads GAGVSQSPSNKVTEKGKDVELRCDPISGHTALYWYRQSLGQGLEFLIYFQGNSAPDKSGLPSDRFSAERTGGSVSTLTIQRTQQEDSAVYLCASSYSGRAADTQYFGPGTRLTVL.

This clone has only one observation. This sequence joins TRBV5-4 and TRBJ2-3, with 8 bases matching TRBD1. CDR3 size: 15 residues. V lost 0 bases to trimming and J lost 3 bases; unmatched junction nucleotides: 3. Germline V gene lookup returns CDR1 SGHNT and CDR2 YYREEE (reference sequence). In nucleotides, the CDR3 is TGTGCCAGCAGCTTGGGTGGACAGGGAACAGATACGCAGTATTTT. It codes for CASSLGGQGTDTQYF.